This T cell receptor (beta chain) was profiled in a study of blood T cell repertoires in COVID-19. The overall study: The United States, Italy and Spain supplied acute and convalescent COVID-19 samples.

The V end lost 0 bases, the J end lost 4 bases, and 8 bases lay between the germline ends. The V gene's germline CDR1 is SGHRS and CDR2 YFSETQ. The CDR3 consists of 14 residues. This clone was seen only a few times. Clones were read by immunoSEQ multiplex PCR, and TCRdb kept only the in-frame ones, dropping some. The sample lists fewer than 15,000 clones, roughly 90% seen once, with 2.6% in the top ten. The rearrangement joins TRBV5-1 to TRBJ1-5; a weak D match, TRBD1 (6 bases). The clonotype was recovered from a human donor in a cohort sampled during active COVID-19. The sequencing sample was made of peripheral blood. CDR3 sequence (DNA): TGCGCCAGCAGCTTGGAAGGGGGAAATCAGCCCCAGCATTTT. Its protein product is CASSLEGGNQPQHF. Looking up the rest from reference TRBV5-1 and TRBJ1-5 gives the full variable domain: KAGVTQTPRYLIKTRGQQVTLSCSPISGHRSVSWYQQTPGQGLQFLFEYFSETQRNKGNFPGRFSGRQFSNSRSEMNVSTLELGDSALYLCASSLEGGNQPQHFGDGTRLSIL.